The source of this T cell receptor (beta chain) is a study of blood T cells in healthy people across ages. Regarding the study as a whole: Naive T cell percentage and TCR beta diversity correlated strongly.

Each donor's blood draw was approximately 10 milliliters of peripheral blood. Note on this clonotype: Its matching antigen is unknown.

Germline CDR1 and CDR2: SGDLS and YYNGEE. J was trimmed by 9 bases and V by 5 bases; bases with no gene match: 17. This CDR3 region has 17 residues. A second about 7 to 12 cycle PCR used barcoded and J-beta primers. Each CDR3 protein gets one entry after TCRdb re-called the 5' RACE reads with MiXCR. Among more than 750,000 distinct CDR3 sequences, just under 30% were seen once, and the ten largest hold about 10%. These data were also reused for a study on T cells of mothers and their children. According to that study: Thymic selection shapes TCR recombination output similarly in related and unrelated pairs.

The chain employs TRBV9 and TRBJ2-1, with 10 positions matching TRBD2. This receptor was taken from a woman between 40 and 50 years old in good health. Sequencing input: blood. CDR3: CASSPTIAGGRQGEQFF. In DNA form, the CDR3 reads TGTGCCAGCAGTCCTACTATAGCGGGGGGCCGCCAGGGTGAGCAGTTCTTC.